The sample holds many counts of the clone carrying this TCR beta chain. The sample is drawn from a study of regulatory T cells in long-lasting Graves disease. Both iRepertoire HTBI primers and Arm-PCR of CDR3 regions were used to build the TCR beta libraries. Via MiXCR, TCRdb re-called the multiplex PCR reads, giving one row per CDR3 protein. Here the sample spans 450,000 to 500,000 distinct CDR3 sequences, 15% to 20% being singletons. The CDR3 sequence is 14 residues long. CDR1 is DFQATT and CDR2 is SNEGSKA in the germline V gene (reference sequence). The V segment lost 5 bases and the J segment 4 bases; nucleotides outside the gene matches: 6. Time point: newly diagnosed GD, antithyroid drugs for less than 3 months. The TCR library was prepared using RNA isolated from PBMCs. Graves' disease was diagnosed by American Thyroid Association guidelines. The same sample was also studied in work on T cells in Graves' hyperthyroidism and ophthalmopathy.

This TCR derives from a man aged 35-49 years with Graves disease. The chain recombines TRBV20-1 with TRBJ2-5, with 11 bases fitting TRBD2. Sequencing used peripheral blood mononuclear cells (PBMCs), obtained at new diagnosis, from a patient treated with antithyroid drugs. CDR3 sequence reads: CSAFSGRALETQYF. CDR3 nucleotides: TGCAGTGCTTTTAGCGGGAGGGCCCTAGAGACCCAGTACTTC.